This passage covers 4 T cell receptor beta chains from one sample sequenced in a study of cytomegalovirus exposure and HLA in healthy donors. Both 60 Vbeta primers and 13 Jbeta primers went into the PCR. Data came from immunoSEQ multiplex PCR; TCRdb stores just in-frame clones and leaves some out. The table includes around 200,000 clones, roughly 85% detected once. The sequenced sample was PBMCs. The source is a man aged 18 to 30 in good health and CMV-seronegative.

This clone is a singleton in its sample. This chain links TRBV7-9 with TRBJ2-7; TRBD2 matches 8 bases. The CDR3 has 18 amino acids. Germline CDR1 and CDR2: SEHNR and FQNEAQ (reference sequence). Unmatched junction bases numbered 13, after V lost 2 bases and J lost 1 base. In nucleotides, the CDR3 is TGTGCCAGCAGCTTACCCCCGGGGCGGGAGGCTTCTTCCTACGAGCAGTACTTC. Amino acid sequence: CASSLPPGREASSYEQYF.

This sequence joins TRBV7-2 and TRBJ2-1; 10 bases agree with TRBD2. Per the germline V gene, CDR1 is SGHTA and CDR2 is FQGNSA. CDR3 length: 16 amino acids. The J segment lost 9 bases and the V segment lost 0 bases, leaving 8 bases of the junction unmatched. This CDR3 reads CASSLAGPSGSGEQFF. CDR3 sequence (DNA): TGTGCCAGCAGCTTAGCGGGCCCTAGCGGGAGCGGTGAGCAGTTCTTC.

The J gene is TRBJ2-7, the V gene TRBV19, with 16 positions matching TRBD2. J gave up 5 bases and V 6 bases, and 4 bases lay outside the gene matches. CDR3 length equals 15 residues. CDR1 and CDR2 from the germline V gene are LNHDA and SQIVND (reference sequence). DNA of the CDR3: TGTGCCAGTAGAGGGACTAGCGGGAGGGGCGACGAGCAGTACTTC. It translates to CASRGTSGRGDEQYF.

CDR3 nucleotides: TGTGCCAGCAGCGACCTGGCGGGGGTCCGTAGGCAGTTCTTC. Amino acid sequence: CASSDLAGVRRQFF. The chain employs TRBV7-2 and TRBJ2-1; 7 nucleotides align to TRBD2. Trimming at V came to 5 bases and at J to 12 bases, leaving 13 bases not matched to a gene. The CDR3 totals 14 residues. Looked up from germline, CDR1 is SGHTA and CDR2 is FQGNSA.